Presented here are 26 T cell receptor beta chains from one specimen sequenced in a study of early T cells in non-severe SARS-CoV-2 infection. In TCRdb, the 5' RACE reads were re-called with MiXCR into one record per CDR3 protein. The table has some 110,000 distinct CDR3 sequences, around 14% seen once. Source material: whole blood. The receptors were gathered from an adult who was a healthcare worker with PCR-confirmed SARS-CoV-2 infection or an uninfected control (not recorded which).

This clonotype was picked up many times. The genes are TRBV6-6 and TRBJ1-5; 7 bases are shared with TRBD1. This CDR3 spans 13 amino acids. Germline V gene sequence: CDR1 MNHNY, CDR2 SVGAGI (reference sequence). J lost 7 bases, V lost 5 bases, and 5 bases had no gene match. The CDR3 region has the DNA TGTGCCAGCAGTGACAGGGCTGAACAGCCCCAGCATTTT. Protein sequence: CASSDRAEQPQHF.

This clonotype was seen a few times. The chain is built from TRBV6-2 or TRBV6-3 and TRBJ2-7; possible D gene TRBD2, 6 bases. V dropped 2 bases and J dropped 5 bases, with 13 bases sitting between them. Germline V gene data show CDR1 as MNHEY and CDR2 as SVGEGT. The CDR3 consists of 14 residues. In nucleotides, the CDR3 is TGTGCCAGCAGTTACCCCGGCGGGAACGACGAGCAGTACTTC. Protein sequence: CASSYPGGNDEQYF.

This clonotype occurred a few times. V is TRBV4-2 and J is TRBJ1-1; no firm D call. Germline CDR1 reads LGHNA; CDR2 reads YNFKEQ. CDR3 length: 12 residues. With 0 bases removed from V and 9 bases from J, the gap between germline ends came to 8 bases. The CDR3 is CASSQDPQKAFF. CDR3 DNA: TGTGCCAGCAGCCAAGATCCCCAAAAAGCTTTCTTT.

The rearrangement joins TRBV4-1 to TRBJ2-3; a weak D match, TRBD2 (7 bases). Trimming shortened V by 2 bases and J by 1 base, and 16 bases separated the two germline ends. From germline, CDR1 is MGHRA and CDR2 YSYEKL. The CDR3 consists of 17 residues. This CDR3 reads CASSQQPRGAGTDTQYF. CDR3 nucleotide sequence: TGCGCCAGCAGCCAACAGCCTCGGGGGGCCGGCACAGATACGCAGTATTTT.

The chain has TRBV12-3 or TRBV12-4 and TRBJ2-2; no firm D call. The CDR3 has 13 amino acids. Trimming took off 6 bases at V and 5 bases at J, with 10 bases between the two ends. Written as DNA, the CDR3 is TGTGCCAGCAGCTCCGACTTTACCGGGGAGCTGTTTTTT. This sequence encodes CASSSDFTGELFF.

The chain uses TRBV7-9 and TRBJ1-2; D may be TRBD1 (5 bases). Germline V CDR1 and CDR2: SEHNR, FQNEAQ (reference sequence). The germline V and J ends were trimmed by 0 bases and 5 bases, with 10 bases remaining between them. The CDR3 is 14 amino acids. The CDR3 bases are TGTGCCAGCAGCTTAGCGGGGCAAGAGTATGGCTACACCTTC. Residues: CASSLAGQEYGYTF.

This clonotype came up a few times. The chain has TRBV12-5 and TRBJ2-7; tentative D call: TRBD2 (5 bases). This CDR3 region has 15 residues. The V gene's germline CDR1 is LGHNT and CDR2 FRNRAP. V shed 4 bases and J shed 3 bases, with 16 bases lying between them. The DNA for the CDR3 is TGTGCTAGTGGTTCCTCTTGGGCGGGCAGCTACGAGCAGTACTTC. It encodes CASGSSWAGSYEQYF. Based on the CDR3 plus reference TRBV12-5 and TRBJ2-7, the full variable domain is DARVTQTPRHKVTEMGQEVTMRCQPILGHNTVFWYRQTMMQGLELLAYFRNRAPLDDSGMPKDRFSAEMPDATLATLKIQPSEPRDSAVYFCASGSSWAGSYEQYFGPGTRLTVT.

The chain links TRBV18 to TRBJ2-7; D unresolved. Germline V gene sequence: CDR1 KGHSH, CDR2 LQKENI. With 8 bases removed from V and 5 bases from J, the gap between germline ends came to 19 bases. CDR3 length: 14 residues. DNA of the CDR3: TGTGCCAGCACATTCGAAAGGGCAGGCCACGAGCAGTACTTC. Translation: CASTFERAGHEQYF.

The CDR3 is CASSQAGGPYTQYF. The CDR3 coding sequence is TGCGCCAGCAGCCAAGCGGGGGGGCCGTATACGCAGTATTTT. The V and J genes are TRBV4-1 and TRBJ2-3, with TRBD2 identical over 8 bases. V shed 1 base and J 7 bases; nucleotides not matched to a gene: 4. The CDR3 length is 14 residues. CDR1 is MGHRA and CDR2 is YSYEKL in the germline V gene.

The chain combines TRBV12-3 or TRBV12-4 with TRBJ2-7; no reliable D call. The CDR3 spans 12 residues. V lost 4 bases and J lost 4, with 8 bases in between. CDR3 in DNA: TGTGCCAGCAGTTCCGGACCATACGAGCAGTACTTC. This encodes CASSSGPYEQYF.

V is TRBV12-3 or TRBV12-4 and J is TRBJ1-6, with D maybe TRBD1 (5 bases). The CDR3 spans 13 residues. V was cut by 7 bases and J by 9 bases, with 13 bases left in between. The CDR3 sequence: CASTRGAGSPLHF. In nucleotides, the CDR3 is TGTGCCAGCACGAGAGGGGCGGGTTCACCCCTCCACTTT.

CDR3 region: CAWNRFFYTEAFF. CDR3 sequence (DNA): TGTGCCTGGAATCGGTTTTTTTACACTGAAGCTTTCTTT. This chain links TRBV30 with TRBJ1-1; D uncertain. The CDR3 has 13 residues. Germline lookup yields CDR1 GTSNPN and CDR2 SVGIG (reference sequence). The V and J ends lost 4 bases and 3 bases respectively, with 12 bases between them.

This clonotype was seen repeatedly, ten times or more. The rearrangement uses TRBV7-9 and TRBJ2-3; TRBD2 matches 12 bases. The V gene end was trimmed by 6 bases and the J gene end by 8 bases; junction bases not matched to a gene: 12. Germline CDR1 is SEHNR and CDR2 is FQNEAQ (reference sequence). The CDR3 is 16 amino acids. CDR3 in DNA: TGTGCCAGCAGTTTCATGGCTAGCGGGGGGGCCGGTACGCAGTATTTT. Translated, it gives CASSFMASGGAGTQYF.

This clonotype has just a few counts. The chain employs TRBV5-1 and TRBJ2-1; the D is unclear. This CDR3 has 14 amino acids. Germline loops: CDR1 SGHRS, CDR2 YFSETQ. The V end lost 4 bases, the J end lost 10 bases, and 18 bases lay between the germline ends. The CDR3 bases are TGCGCCAGCAGCCGGACGACCGCCTCGCGAGAGCAGTTCTTC. Amino acid sequence: CASSRTTASREQFF.

This sequence joins TRBV18 and TRBJ2-1, with 12 bases fitting TRBD1. Germline assignment: CDR1 KGHSH and CDR2 LQKENI. The CDR3 is 15 amino acids. V lost 0 bases to trimming and J lost 9 bases; unmatched junction nucleotides: 3. The CDR3 nucleotides are TGTGCCAGCTCACCACCGGGACAGGGGGCCGGTGAGCAGTTCTTC. Translation: CASSPPGQGAGEQFF.

In its sample, this clonotype was seen a few times. The chain recombines TRBV5-1 with TRBJ1-1; the D is unclear. V gave up 5 bases and J gave up 1 base, with 9 bases separating them. CDR1 is SGHRS and CDR2 is YFSETQ in the germline V gene. The CDR3 covers 13 residues. CDR3 region: CASRSVKNTEAFF. CDR3 sequence (DNA): TGCGCCAGCAGATCGGTTAAGAACACTGAAGCTTTCTTT.

This chain connects TRBV20-1 to TRBJ1-1; D is uncertain. CDR1 DFQATT and CDR2 SNEGSKA come from the germline V gene (reference sequence). The CDR3 runs 15 residues. Trimming took 6 bases from V and 0 from J, leaving 17 bases between them. The CDR3 loop is CSAGRVMGLNTEAFF. The CDR3 bases are TGCAGTGCAGGGCGTGTTATGGGGTTGAACACTGAAGCTTTCTTT.

This clonotype was recorded a few times. The chain is built from TRBV10-1 and TRBJ1-1; D might be TRBD1 (6 bases). CDR3 length: 15 residues. Germline lookup yields CDR1 WNHNN and CDR2 SYGVQD (reference sequence). The V and J ends lost 4 bases and 4 bases respectively, with 16 bases between them. CDR3 DNA: TGCGCCAGCAGTGGGGGGCCGGGACCGGGCACTGAAGCTTTCTTT. This sequence encodes CASSGGPGPGTEAFF.

The chain carries TRBV20-1 and TRBJ2-3; D call uncertain. V lost 4 bases and J 2 bases, leaving 16 bases between the germline ends. Per the germline V gene, CDR1 is DFQATT and CDR2 is SNEGSKA (reference sequence). The CDR3 totals 15 residues. The chain's CDR3 is CSATDRDTNTDTQYF. CDR3 coding DNA: TGCAGTGCTACGGACCGCGACACCAACACAGATACGCAGTATTTT.

In this sample, this clonotype turned up a few times. V gene TRBV2 combines with J gene TRBJ1-1, with D possibly being TRBD1 (5 bases). This CDR3 has 18 amino acids. Germline CDR1 reads SNHLY; CDR2 reads FYNNEI. V gave up 0 bases and J gave up 3 bases, with 20 bases separating them. This CDR3 is CASSEALGTFNKYTEAFF. The CDR3 nucleotides read TGTGCCAGCAGTGAAGCGCTTGGGACCTTCAATAAGTACACTGAAGCTTTCTTT.

The chain is built from TRBV18 and TRBJ2-1; D is perhaps TRBD1 (7 bases). Germline CDR1 and CDR2: KGHSH and LQKENI. CDR3 length equals 14 residues. Trimming removed 0 bases at V and 8 bases at J, with 11 bases between. In DNA form, the CDR3 reads TGTGCCAGCTCACCACCGGTCAGGGGGGATGAGCAGTTCTTC. Translation gives CASSPPVRGDEQFF.

This clonotype has at least ten counts. J is TRBJ2-2 and V is TRBV15; TRBD1 might be the D (6 bases). Between the trimmed V and J ends, which lost 4 bases and 4 bases, there was a span of 16 bases. The V gene's germline CDR1 is LNHNV and CDR2 YYDKDF (reference sequence). The CDR3 is made up of 16 amino acids. The CDR3 nucleotides are TGTGCCACCAGCACCCCATGGGACACATCCACCGGGGAGCTGTTTTTT. Its translation is CATSTPWDTSTGELFF.

The sample holds a few counts of this clonotype. The chain recombines TRBV19 with TRBJ2-1, with a weak D call TRBD1 (6 bases). Germline V gene sequence: CDR1 LNHDA, CDR2 SQIVND (reference sequence). The CDR3 has 16 residues. V lost 5 bases, J lost 5 bases, and 19 bases lay in between. The CDR3 is CASSLLHTGSDNEQFF. The DNA of the CDR3 is TGTGCCAGTAGTCTCCTCCACACAGGGTCCGACAATGAGCAGTTCTTC.

Remarks on this clonotype: Germline and junction disagree at one end, which may indicate a read error. J is TRBJ2-1 and V is TRBV12-3 or TRBV12-4, with a possible D match to TRBD2 (5 bases). The CDR3 length is 11 residues. The CDR3 spells CASSFAGTSWF. DNA of the CDR3: TGTGCCAGCAGTTTTGCGGGCACGTCTTGGTTC.

This clonotype came up a few times. The chain links TRBV5-1 to TRBJ2-1, with 7 nucleotides matching TRBD1. The germline CDR1 and CDR2 sequences are SGHRS and YFSETQ. V was clipped by 8 bases and J by 2 bases; unmatched bases: 13. The CDR3 contains 16 residues. The CDR3 DNA follows: TGCGCCAGTGCCGAACAGGGGATCACTACCTACAATGAGCAGTTCTTC. Its translation is CASAEQGITTYNEQFF. The full variable domain, its missing parts supplied by reference TRBV5-1 and TRBJ2-1, is KAGVTQTPRYLIKTRGQQVTLSCSPISGHRSVSWYQQTPGQGLQFLFEYFSETQRNKGNFPGRFSGRQFSNSRSEMNVSTLELGDSALYLCASAEQGITTYNEQFFGPGTRLTVL.

In this sample, this clonotype turned up a few times. V is TRBV7-7 and J is TRBJ2-5, with a tentative D call TRBD2 (7 bases). V dropped 5 bases and J dropped 4 bases, with 11 bases sitting between them. In germline, CDR1 is SSHAT, CDR2 FNYEAQ (reference sequence). The CDR3 is 13 residues long. CDR3 coding DNA: TGTGCCAGCAGCCCAAGGGGGGGAGAGACCCAGTACTTC. Translating it yields CASSPRGGETQYF.